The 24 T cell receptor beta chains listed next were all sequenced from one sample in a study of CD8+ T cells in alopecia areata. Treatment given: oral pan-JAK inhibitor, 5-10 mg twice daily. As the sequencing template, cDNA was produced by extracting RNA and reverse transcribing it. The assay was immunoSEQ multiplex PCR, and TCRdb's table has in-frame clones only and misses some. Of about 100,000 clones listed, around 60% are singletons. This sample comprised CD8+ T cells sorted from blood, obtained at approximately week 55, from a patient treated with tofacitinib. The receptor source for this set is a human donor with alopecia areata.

The CDR3 is CAWSVHRGTEAFF. For the CDR3, the DNA is TGTGCCTGGAGTGTACACAGGGGTACTGAAGCTTTCTTT. The gene calls are TRBV30 and TRBJ1-1; 7 nucleotides match TRBD1. CDR3 length equals 13 residues. Germline values: CDR1 GTSNPN, CDR2 SVGIG (reference sequence). J gave up 5 bases and V 0 bases, and 3 bases lay outside the gene matches. Drawing the rest from reference TRBV30 and TRBJ1-1, the complete variable domain is SQTIHQWPATLVQPVGSPLSLECTVEGTSNPNLYWYRQAAGRGLQLLFYSVGIGQISSEVPQNLSASRPQDRQFILSSKKLLLSDSGFYLCAWSVHRGTEAFFGQGTRLTVV.

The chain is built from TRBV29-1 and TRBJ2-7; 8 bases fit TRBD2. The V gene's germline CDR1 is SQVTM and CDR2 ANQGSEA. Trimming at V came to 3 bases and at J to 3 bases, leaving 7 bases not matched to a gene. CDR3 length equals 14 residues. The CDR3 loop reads CSVERISGDYEQYF. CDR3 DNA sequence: TGCAGCGTTGAGAGGATTAGCGGGGACTACGAGCAGTACTTC.

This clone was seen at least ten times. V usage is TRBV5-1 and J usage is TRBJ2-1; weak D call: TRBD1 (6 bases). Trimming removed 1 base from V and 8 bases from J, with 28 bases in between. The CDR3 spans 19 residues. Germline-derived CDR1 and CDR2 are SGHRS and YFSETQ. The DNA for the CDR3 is TGCGCCAGCAGCTTGTCGGTAGGTTGGGGTACAGGGCGACGCGATGAGCAGTTCTTC. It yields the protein CASSLSVGWGTGRRDEQFF.

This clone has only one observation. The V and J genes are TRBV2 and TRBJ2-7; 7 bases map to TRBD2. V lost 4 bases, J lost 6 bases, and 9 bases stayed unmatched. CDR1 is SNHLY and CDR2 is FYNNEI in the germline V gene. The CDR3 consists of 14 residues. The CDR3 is CASSVGGIPSEQYF. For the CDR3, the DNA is TGTGCCAGCAGTGTGGGGGGGATCCCCTCCGAGCAGTACTTC.

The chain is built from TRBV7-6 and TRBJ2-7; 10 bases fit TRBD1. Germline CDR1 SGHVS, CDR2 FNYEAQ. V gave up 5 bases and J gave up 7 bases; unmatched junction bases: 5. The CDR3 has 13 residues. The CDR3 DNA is TGTGCCAGCAGCCCCGGACAGGGGGGAGAGCAGTACTTC. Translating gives CASSPGQGGEQYF.

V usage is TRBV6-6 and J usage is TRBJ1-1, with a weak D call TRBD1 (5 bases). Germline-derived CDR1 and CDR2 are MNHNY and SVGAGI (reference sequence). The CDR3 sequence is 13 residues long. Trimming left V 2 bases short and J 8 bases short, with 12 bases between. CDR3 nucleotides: TGTGCCAGCAGTTACCTTCTGGGACTAGAAGCTTTCTTT. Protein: CASSYLLGLEAFF.

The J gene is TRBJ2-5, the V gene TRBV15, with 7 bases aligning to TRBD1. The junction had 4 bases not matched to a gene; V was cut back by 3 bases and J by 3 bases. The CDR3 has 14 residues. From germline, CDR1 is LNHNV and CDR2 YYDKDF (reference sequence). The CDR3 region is CATSRTGSKETQYF. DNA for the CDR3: TGTGCCACCAGCAGGACAGGGAGCAAAGAGACCCAGTACTTC.

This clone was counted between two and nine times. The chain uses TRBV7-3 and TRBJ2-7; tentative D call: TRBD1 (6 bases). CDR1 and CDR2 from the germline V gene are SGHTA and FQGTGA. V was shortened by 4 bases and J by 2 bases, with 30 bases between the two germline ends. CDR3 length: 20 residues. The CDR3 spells CASSSLAARGQQGPTYEQYF. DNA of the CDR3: TGTGCCAGCAGCTCGCTAGCCGCCCGAGGACAGCAGGGGCCTACCTACGAGCAGTACTTC.

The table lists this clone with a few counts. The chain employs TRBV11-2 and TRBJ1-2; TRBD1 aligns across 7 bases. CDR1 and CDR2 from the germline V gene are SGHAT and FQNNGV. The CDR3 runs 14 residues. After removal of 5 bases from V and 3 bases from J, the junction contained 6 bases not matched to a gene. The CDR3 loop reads CASSPGTADYGYTF. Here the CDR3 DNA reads TGTGCCAGCAGCCCGGGGACAGCAGACTATGGCTACACCTTC.

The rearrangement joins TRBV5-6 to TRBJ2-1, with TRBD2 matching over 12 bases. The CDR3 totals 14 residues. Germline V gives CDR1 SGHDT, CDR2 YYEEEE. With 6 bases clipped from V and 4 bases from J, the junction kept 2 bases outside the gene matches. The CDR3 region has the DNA TGTGCCAGCACCCTAGCGGGGGGGTACAATGAGCAGTTCTTC. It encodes CASTLAGGYNEQFF.

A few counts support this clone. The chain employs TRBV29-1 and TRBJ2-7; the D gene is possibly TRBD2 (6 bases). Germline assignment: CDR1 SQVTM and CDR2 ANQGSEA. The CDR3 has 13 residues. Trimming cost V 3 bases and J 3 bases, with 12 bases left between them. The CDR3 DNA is TGCAGCGTTGAGGAGGGAAGGGACTACGAGCAGTACTTC. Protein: CSVEEGRDYEQYF.

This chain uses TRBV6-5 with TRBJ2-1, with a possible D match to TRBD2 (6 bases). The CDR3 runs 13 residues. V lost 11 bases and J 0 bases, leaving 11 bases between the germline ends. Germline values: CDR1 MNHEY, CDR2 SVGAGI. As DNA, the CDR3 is TGTGCCTCGGGACTCCGCTCCTACAATGAGCAGTTCTTC. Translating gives CASGLRSYNEQFF.

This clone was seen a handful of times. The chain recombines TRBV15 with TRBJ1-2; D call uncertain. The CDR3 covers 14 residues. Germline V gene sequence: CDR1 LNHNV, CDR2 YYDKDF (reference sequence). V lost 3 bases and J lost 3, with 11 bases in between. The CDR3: CATSRMGEDYGYTF. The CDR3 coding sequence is TGTGCCACCAGCAGGATGGGAGAAGACTATGGCTACACCTTC.

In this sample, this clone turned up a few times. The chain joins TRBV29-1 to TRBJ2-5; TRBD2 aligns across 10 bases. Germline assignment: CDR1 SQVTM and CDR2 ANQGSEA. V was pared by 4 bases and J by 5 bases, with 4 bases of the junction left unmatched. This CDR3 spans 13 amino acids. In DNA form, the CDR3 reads TGCAGCGTTGTGGTACTAGCGGGGGAGACCCAGTACTTC. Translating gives CSVVVLAGETQYF.

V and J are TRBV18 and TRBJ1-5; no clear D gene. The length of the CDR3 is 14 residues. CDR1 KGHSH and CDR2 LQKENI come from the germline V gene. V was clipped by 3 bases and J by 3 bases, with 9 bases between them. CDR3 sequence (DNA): TGTGCCAGCTCACCGGGGATTCCCAATCAGCCCCAGCATTTT. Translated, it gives CASSPGIPNQPQHF. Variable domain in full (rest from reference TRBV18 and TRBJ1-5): NAGVMQNPRHLVRRRGQEARLRCSPMKGHSHVYWYRQLPEEGLKFMVYLQKENIIDESGMPKERFSAEFPKEGPSILRIQQVVRGDSAAYFCASSPGIPNQPQHFGDGTRLSIL.

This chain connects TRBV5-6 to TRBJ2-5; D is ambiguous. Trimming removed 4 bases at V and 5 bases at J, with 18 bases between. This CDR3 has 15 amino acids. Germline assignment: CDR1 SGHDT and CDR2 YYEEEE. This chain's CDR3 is CASSPRIVSRETQYF. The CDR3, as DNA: TGTGCCAGCAGCCCCCGGATAGTCTCCAGGGAGACCCAGTACTTC.

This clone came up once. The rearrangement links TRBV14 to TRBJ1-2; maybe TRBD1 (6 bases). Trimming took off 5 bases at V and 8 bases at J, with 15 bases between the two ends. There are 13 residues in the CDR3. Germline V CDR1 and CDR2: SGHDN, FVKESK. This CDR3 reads CASSAGTTRGYTF. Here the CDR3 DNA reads TGTGCCAGCAGCGCCGGGACAACTAGGGGCTACACCTTC.

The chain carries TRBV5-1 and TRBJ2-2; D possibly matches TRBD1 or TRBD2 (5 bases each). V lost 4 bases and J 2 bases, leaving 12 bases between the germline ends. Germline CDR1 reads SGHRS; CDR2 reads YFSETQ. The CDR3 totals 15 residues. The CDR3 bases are TGCGCCAGCAGCACCGGGACGGCAAACACCGGGGAGCTGTTTTTT. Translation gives CASSTGTANTGELFF.

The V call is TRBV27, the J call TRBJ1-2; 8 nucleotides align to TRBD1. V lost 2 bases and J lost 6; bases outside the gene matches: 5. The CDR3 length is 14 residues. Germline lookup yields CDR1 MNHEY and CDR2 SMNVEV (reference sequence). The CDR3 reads CASSLGQGAHGYTF. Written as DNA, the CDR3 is TGTGCCAGCAGTTTAGGGCAGGGGGCGCATGGCTACACCTTC.

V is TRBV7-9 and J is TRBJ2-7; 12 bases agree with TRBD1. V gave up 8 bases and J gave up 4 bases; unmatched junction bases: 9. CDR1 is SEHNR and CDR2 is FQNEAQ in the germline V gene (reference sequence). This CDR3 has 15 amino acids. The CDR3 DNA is TGTGCCAGCGGAGGACCGGGACAGGGGGCGTACGAGCAGTACTTC. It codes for CASGGPGQGAYEQYF.

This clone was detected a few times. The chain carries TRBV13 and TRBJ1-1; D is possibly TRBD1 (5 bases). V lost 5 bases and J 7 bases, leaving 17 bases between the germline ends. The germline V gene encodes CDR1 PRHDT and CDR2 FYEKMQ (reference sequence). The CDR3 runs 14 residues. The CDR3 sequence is CASSIPETANEAFF. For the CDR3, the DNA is TGTGCCAGCAGCATACCGGAGACAGCAAATGAAGCTTTCTTT.

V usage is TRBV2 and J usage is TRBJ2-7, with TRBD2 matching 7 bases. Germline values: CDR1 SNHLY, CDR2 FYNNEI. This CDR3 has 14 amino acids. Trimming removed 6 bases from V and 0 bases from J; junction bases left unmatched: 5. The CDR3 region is CASRREKSSYEQYF. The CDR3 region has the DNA TGTGCCAGCAGGCGGGAGAAAAGCTCCTACGAGCAGTACTTC. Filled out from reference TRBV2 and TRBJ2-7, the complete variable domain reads EPEVTQTPSHQVTQMGQEVILRCVPISNHLYFYWYRQILGQKVEFLVSFYNNEISEKSEIFDDQFSVERPDGSNFTLKIRSTKLEDSAMYFCASRREKSSYEQYFGPGTRLTVT.

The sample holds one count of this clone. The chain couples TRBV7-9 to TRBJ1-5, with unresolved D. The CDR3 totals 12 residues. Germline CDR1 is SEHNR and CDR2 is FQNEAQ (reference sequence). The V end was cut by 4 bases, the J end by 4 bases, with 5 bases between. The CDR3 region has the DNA TGTGCCAGCAGCTGGGAAAATCAGCCCCAGCATTTT. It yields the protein CASSWENQPQHF.

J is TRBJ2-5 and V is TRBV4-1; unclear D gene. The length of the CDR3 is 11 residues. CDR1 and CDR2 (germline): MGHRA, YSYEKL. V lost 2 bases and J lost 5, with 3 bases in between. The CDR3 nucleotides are TGCGCCAGCAGCCAATCCGAGACCCAGTACTTC. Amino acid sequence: CASSQSETQYF.